These 30 T cell receptor beta chains originate from one sample sequenced in a study of blood T cell repertoires in COVID-19. Here immunoSEQ multiplex PCR was the method, and the copy in TCRdb shows in-frame clones only, minus some. The repertoire holds fewer than 200,000 clones, with about four fifths as singletons. Material: peripheral blood. The receptors originated from a man aged 55 to 69 with acute or convalescent COVID-19.

This chain connects TRBV25-1 to TRBJ1-1, with a weak D call TRBD1 (6 bases). Germline CDR1 is MGHDK and CDR2 is SYGVNS. The V gene lost 3 bases and the J gene lost 4 bases, with 15 bases spanning the gap. The CDR3 extends over 15 amino acids. This CDR3 is CASSDFAGAVTEAFF. CDR3 DNA: TGTGCCAGCAGTGATTTTGCGGGGGCGGTCACTGAAGCTTTCTTT.

Details on this clone: Other DNA variants within this sample encode the same CDR3. The chain carries TRBV5-1 and TRBJ2-1; 7 nucleotides align to TRBD1. V shed 2 bases, J shed 1 base, and the junction held 0 bases outside the gene matches. This CDR3 has 14 amino acids. Germline values: CDR1 SGHRS, CDR2 YFSETQ. CDR3 in DNA: TGCGCCAGCAGCTTACAGGGGTCCTACAATGAGCAGTTCTTC. Its protein is CASSLQGSYNEQFF.

This sequence joins TRBV12-5 and TRBJ1-3; D is uncertain. V shed 0 bases and J shed 2 bases, with 8 bases lying between them. The CDR3 consists of 15 residues. Germline lookup yields CDR1 LGHNT and CDR2 FRNRAP. The DNA for the CDR3 is TGTGCTAGTGGTTTGGTACCCACTGCTGGAAACACCATATATTTT. Translating it yields CASGLVPTAGNTIYF.

This clone was recorded a few times. The rearrangement links TRBV2 to TRBJ1-3; D possibly corresponds to TRBD1 (5 bases). Germline values: CDR1 SNHLY, CDR2 FYNNEI. V lost 8 bases to trimming and J lost 6 bases, with 20 bases between them. The CDR3 has 15 amino acids. Written as DNA, the CDR3 is TGTGCCAGCCGGTTCCAGGGCTTGCGTGAAAACACCATATATTTT. Amino acid sequence: CASRFQGLRENTIYF.

This clone has more than one count but fewer than ten. The J gene is TRBJ1-5, the V gene TRBV4-3; possible D gene TRBD1, 6 bases. Trimming cost V 2 bases and J 7 bases, with 18 bases left between them. The CDR3 runs 16 residues. CDR1 is LGHNA, CDR2 YSLEER, per germline. The CDR3: CASSQWAAGEMQPQHF. The CDR3 bases are TGCGCCAGCAGCCAATGGGCAGCAGGGGAAATGCAGCCCCAGCATTTT.

The CDR3 here is CARSSLRGCGGEQFF. CDR3 nucleotides: TGTGCCAGAAGCTCTCTCAGGGGATGCGGCGGTGAGCAGTTCTTC. The chain recombines TRBV5-3 with TRBJ2-1; possible D gene TRBD1, 6 bases. TRBV5-3 is known as an ORF, though its function is uncertain. The V end was cut by 3 bases, the J end by 9 bases, with 19 bases between. The CDR3 loop spans 15 amino acids.

Written as DNA, the CDR3 is TGCGCCAGCAGCCAAGAGCCGGGCCAGGGGGCAATTGAAGCTTTCTTT. Translation gives CASSQEPGQGAIEAFF. The chain combines TRBV4-3 with TRBJ1-1; TRBD1 matches at 8 bases. This CDR3 has 16 amino acids. Germline V CDR1 and CDR2: LGHNA, YSLEER. The V gene end was trimmed by 0 bases and the J gene end by 7 bases; junction bases not matched to a gene: 10.

The genes are TRBV18 and TRBJ1-4; D uncertain. In germline, CDR1 is KGHSH, CDR2 LQKENI. CDR3 length equals 13 residues. The V and J ends lost 2 bases and 7 bases respectively, with 8 bases between them. The CDR3 loop reads CASSPGEGEKLFF. The CDR3 bases are TGTGCCAGCTCACCAGGGGAGGGTGAAAAACTGTTTTTT.

The chain uses TRBV27 and TRBJ2-3; TRBD2 matches 10 bases. Germline V gene sequence: CDR1 MNHEY, CDR2 SMNVEV (reference sequence). The J segment lost 4 bases and the V segment lost 4 bases, leaving 5 bases of the junction unmatched. CDR3 length: 15 residues. The CDR3 region is CASSWSGGAADTQYF. Here the CDR3 DNA reads TGTGCCAGCAGTTGGAGCGGGGGGGCGGCAGATACGCAGTATTTT.

The chain links TRBV6-6 to TRBJ2-1, with TRBD2 matching over 15 bases. This CDR3 is built from 16 residues. The germline V gene has CDR1 MNHNY and CDR2 SVGAGI (reference sequence). The V gene end was trimmed by 5 bases and the J gene end by 6 bases; junction bases not matched to a gene: 5. CDR3 nucleotides: TGTGCCAGCAGTCCATGGGGACTAGCGGGGGGCAATGAGCAGTTCTTC. As protein: CASSPWGLAGGNEQFF.

The chain couples TRBV5-1 to TRBJ2-4, with 12 bases fitting TRBD2. CDR3 length: 21 residues. In germline, CDR1 is SGHRS, CDR2 YFSETQ. V shed 0 bases, J shed 0 bases, and the junction held 13 bases outside the gene matches. This CDR3 reads CASSLGPRSSGRALAKNIQYF. The CDR3 nucleotides are TGCGCCAGCAGCTTGGGGCCCCGGTCTAGCGGGAGGGCCCTAGCCAAAAACATTCAGTACTTC.

V usage is TRBV30 and J usage is TRBJ2-7, with D perhaps matching TRBD2 (6 bases). V lost 0 bases to trimming and J lost 5 bases, with 17 bases between them. This CDR3 has 15 residues. The germline gives CDR1 GTSNPN, CDR2 SVGIG (reference sequence). The CDR3 DNA is TGTGCCTGGAGTGTAAGCGCGGGGATCAGCCACGAGCAGTACTTC. It yields the protein CAWSVSAGISHEQYF.

This chain connects TRBV5-1 to TRBJ1-4; D perhaps matches TRBD1 (5 bases). Trimming took 3 bases from V and 3 from J, leaving 12 bases between them. The CDR3 spans 15 residues. Germline V lookup: CDR1 SGHRS, CDR2 YFSETQ. CDR3 amino acids: CASSSTGLSNEKLFF. As DNA, the CDR3 is TGCGCCAGCAGCTCAACAGGCCTCTCTAATGAAAAACTGTTTTTT.

This clone was seen a handful of times. This chain links TRBV4-2 with TRBJ1-2; 7 nucleotides match TRBD1. CDR1 is LGHNA and CDR2 is YNFKEQ in the germline V gene. This CDR3 is 13 amino acids long. V trimming: 7 bases; J trimming: 2 bases; junction bases outside the gene matches: 4. The CDR3, as DNA: TGTGCCAGCAACCAGGGACAGAACTATGGCTACACCTTC. Translating gives CASNQGQNYGYTF.

The chain joins TRBV5-1 to TRBJ1-1; 7 bases are shared with TRBD1. Germline CDR1 reads SGHRS; CDR2 reads YFSETQ. J lost 1 base, V lost 0 bases, and 3 bases had no gene match. The CDR3 runs 15 residues. The CDR3: CASSLGGTANTEAFF. CDR3 nucleotide sequence: TGCGCCAGCAGCTTGGGGGGGACAGCGAACACTGAAGCTTTCTTT.

This chain connects TRBV5-4 to TRBJ1-5; D perhaps matches TRBD1 (6 bases). Trimming took 3 bases from V and 7 from J, leaving 11 bases between them. CDR3 size: 13 residues. Germline CDR1 SGHNT, CDR2 YYREEE (reference sequence). CDR3 sequence reads: CASSSDRGQPQHF. CDR3 bases: TGTGCCAGCAGCTCGGACAGAGGCCAGCCCCAGCATTTT.

V gene TRBV7-2 combines with J gene TRBJ2-3; 9 bases are a match to TRBD2. Germline V CDR1 and CDR2: SGHTA, FQGNSA. There are 16 residues in the CDR3. V was clipped by 2 bases and J by 5 bases; unmatched bases: 8. This CDR3 reads CASSLSGTSSGDTQYF. DNA for the CDR3: TGTGCCAGCAGCTTAAGCGGGACTAGCTCGGGAGATACGCAGTATTTT.

The chain combines TRBV21-1 with TRBJ1-1; no DNA check was done on the table's D call, TRBD1. TRBV21-1 is a known pseudogene. The CDR3 contains 13 residues. CDR3 coding DNA: TGTGCCAGCAGCAAAAAGGGGACAGGCGAAGCTTTCTTT. Encoded protein: CASSKKGTGEAFF.

The count of this clone is one. The chain couples TRBV23-1 to TRBJ2-7; maybe TRBD1 (5 bases). TRBV23-1 is filed as an ORF, its function uncertain. Trimming left V 2 bases short and J 5 bases short, with 16 bases between. This CDR3 spans 15 amino acids. CDR3 residues: CASSQLGRIVHEQYF. The CDR3 nucleotides read TGCGCCAGCAGTCAACTGGGGCGGATTGTCCACGAGCAGTACTTC.

V gene TRBV4-3 combines with J gene TRBJ1-4; D is possibly TRBD1 (6 bases). Germline CDR1 and CDR2: LGHNA and YSLEER. V was cut by 0 bases and J by 17 bases, with 16 bases left in between. This CDR3 region has 13 residues. The CDR3 nucleotides read TGCGCCAGCAGCCAAGATTCCCGGACAGCCCTATTTTTT. This codes for CASSQDSRTALFF.

The chain couples TRBV6-5 to TRBJ1-2; 10 bases line up with TRBD1. The junction had 4 bases not matched to a gene; V was cut back by 6 bases and J by 6 bases. Germline CDR1 MNHEY, CDR2 SVGAGI. The CDR3 has 13 amino acids. The CDR3 loop reads CASRTTGGDGYTF. CDR3 DNA: TGTGCCAGCAGGACGACAGGGGGCGATGGCTACACCTTC.

The V call is TRBV2, the J call TRBJ1-5, with 7 bases matching TRBD1. Germline CDR1 SNHLY, CDR2 FYNNEI. Trimming cost V 6 bases and J 3 bases; bases outside gene matches: 23. The CDR3 extends over 20 amino acids. The CDR3: CASSASPTQTPGQYNQPQHF. CDR3 DNA sequence: TGTGCCAGCAGCGCCTCCCCTACACAAACCCCGGGACAGTACAATCAGCCCCAGCATTTT.

This clone occurred once. The CDR3 nucleotides read TGTGCCTGGTCATTGAGAGGGAATCAGCCCCAGCATTTT. It specifies CAWSLRGNQPQHF. This chain connects TRBV30 to TRBJ1-5; D remains unclear. The CDR3 totals 13 residues. Germline CDR1 and CDR2: GTSNPN and SVGIG (reference sequence). The V end lost 5 bases, the J end lost 4 bases, and 12 bases lay between the germline ends.

The rearrangement uses TRBV6-5 and TRBJ2-7; D unclear. Germline V gives CDR1 MNHEY, CDR2 SVGAGI. V was cut by 4 bases and J by 3 bases, with 16 bases left in between. This CDR3 region has 15 residues. CDR3 in DNA: TGTGCCAGCAGTTCTCGGGTGCCGTTGGACTACGAGCAGTACTTC. Translated: CASSSRVPLDYEQYF.

This rearrangement joins TRBV6-5 to TRBJ1-1; D call uncertain. V was shortened by 6 bases and J by 1 base, with 9 bases between the two germline ends. In germline, CDR1 is MNHEY, CDR2 SVGAGI. This CDR3 has 13 residues. The CDR3 region has the DNA TGTGCCAGCAGGGCAGTACCGAACACTGAAGCTTTCTTT. Translated: CASRAVPNTEAFF.

The V call is TRBV7-9, the J call TRBJ1-4, with D perhaps matching TRBD1 (5 bases). CDR1 SEHNR and CDR2 FQNEAQ come from the germline V gene (reference sequence). The CDR3 covers 17 residues. Trimming left V 4 bases short and J 0 bases short, with 15 bases between. The DNA for the CDR3 is TGTGCCAGCAGCTATCCCACGACAGACACAACTAATGAAAAACTGTTTTTT. Its protein is CASSYPTTDTTNEKLFF.

The CDR3 DNA reads as TGTGCCAGCAGCAGACAGGGTACACCCCTCCACTTT. It yields the protein CASSRQGTPLHF. The chain has TRBV7-9 and TRBJ1-6, with 7 bases that match TRBD1. Germline lookup yields CDR1 SEHNR and CDR2 FQNEAQ (reference sequence). The CDR3 length is 12 residues. With 5 bases clipped from V and 11 bases from J, the junction kept 3 bases outside the gene matches.

V and J are TRBV6-2 or TRBV6-3 and TRBJ1-3; TRBD1 might be the D (5 bases). Germline V gives CDR1 MNHEY, CDR2 SVGEGT. The CDR3 covers 17 residues. V shed 0 bases and J shed 1 base, with 13 bases lying between them. CDR3 loop: CASSYSVGRTSGNTIYF. The CDR3 region has the DNA TGTGCCAGCAGTTACTCAGTCGGCAGGACATCTGGAAACACCATATATTTT.

This clone was observed a single time. This chain joins TRBV6-6 and TRBJ1-1; 7 nucleotides match TRBD1. This CDR3 spans 13 amino acids. Per germline, CDR1 MNHNY and CDR2 SVGAGI (reference sequence). J lost 6 bases, V lost 6 bases, and 7 bases had no gene match. The CDR3 DNA follows: TGTGCCAGCAGACTTCGACAGGGTTCTGAAGCTTTCTTT. This sequence encodes CASRLRQGSEAFF.

The CDR3 protein is CASSEWGDSPAYEQYF. The CDR3 DNA reads TGTGCCAGCAGTGAATGGGGGGACAGCCCAGCCTACGAGCAGTACTTC. This sequence joins TRBV6-1 and TRBJ2-7, with D perhaps TRBD1 (7 bases). Germline V gene sequence: CDR1 MNHNS, CDR2 SASEGT. The CDR3 runs to 16 residues. V was cut by 2 bases and J by 2 bases, with 16 bases left in between.